The 30 T cell receptor beta chains reported below all come from one sample, sequenced in a study of blood T cell repertoires in COVID-19. TCRdb keeps only in-frame clones here, not all; method: immunoSEQ multiplex PCR. The sample has around 280,000 clones, nearly 90% seen once. The specimen was PBMCs or T cells enriched from blood (not recorded which). Source of these receptors: a young woman with acute COVID-19.

The rearrangement uses TRBV9 and TRBJ2-5, with a tentative D call TRBD1 (6 bases). This CDR3 comprises 15 residues. Germline CDR1 SGDLS, CDR2 YYNGEE. Trimming removed 2 bases from V and 3 bases from J, with 14 bases in between. The CDR3 here is CASSVHRVGEETQYF. CDR3 coding DNA: TGTGCCAGCAGCGTCCACAGGGTTGGGGAAGAGACCCAGTACTTC. Together with reference TRBV9 and TRBJ2-5, the CDR3 gives the full variable domain: DSGVTQTPKHLITATGQRVTLRCSPRSGDLSVYWYQQSLDQGLQFLIQYYNGEERAKGNILERFSAQQFPDLHSELNLSSLELGDSALYFCASSVHRVGEETQYFGPGTRLLVL.

V gene TRBV5-1 combines with J gene TRBJ2-5; possible D gene TRBD2, 6 bases. There are 14 residues in the CDR3. CDR1 and CDR2 from the germline V gene are SGHRS and YFSETQ. Trimming cost V 0 bases and J 4 bases, with 10 bases left between them. The CDR3 DNA reads TGCGCCAGCAGCTTGGGTACGGGAGCAGAGACCCAGTACTTC. This encodes CASSLGTGAETQYF.

The V and J genes are TRBV24-1 and TRBJ2-3, with TRBD1 matching 8 bases. Looked up from germline, CDR1 is KGHDR and CDR2 is SFDVKD. Losses at the gene ends were 6 bases for V and 4 bases for J; bases not matched to a gene: 8. CDR3 length: 15 residues. The CDR3 DNA follows: TGTGCCACCAGTCCCGGACAGGGTGTCTCAGATACGCAGTATTTT. Translating gives CATSPGQGVSDTQYF.

V usage is TRBV7-8 and J usage is TRBJ2-7; TRBD2 is a possible D gene (5 bases). Trimming took 2 bases from V and 4 from J, leaving 15 bases between them. Germline V gene lookup returns CDR1 SGHVS and CDR2 FQNEAQ. CDR3 length: 15 amino acids. In DNA form, the CDR3 reads TGTGCCAGCAGCTTACGGTGGGAGAGCAATTACGAGCAGTACTTC. Its protein is CASSLRWESNYEQYF.

For the CDR3, the DNA is TGTGCCAGCAGCCCGACAGATTCCACAGATACGCAGTATTTT. It encodes CASSPTDSTDTQYF. The gene calls are TRBV6-5 and TRBJ2-3; a weak D match, TRBD1 (5 bases). The V and J ends lost 6 bases and 2 bases respectively, with 12 bases between them. Germline assignment: CDR1 MNHEY and CDR2 SVGAGI. The CDR3 sequence is 14 residues long.

This chain's CDR3 is CASSGQGGGANVLTF. Written as DNA, the CDR3 is TGTGCCAGCAGCGGCCAGGGGGGTGGGGCCAACGTCCTGACTTTC. The chain recombines TRBV6-5 with TRBJ2-6, with a possible D match to TRBD1 (7 bases). The CDR3 runs 15 residues. V lost 6 bases to trimming and J lost 3 bases, with 12 bases between them. The germline V gene has CDR1 MNHEY and CDR2 SVGAGI.

The chain uses TRBV2 and TRBJ2-7, with 9 bases aligning to TRBD1. Germline V CDR1 and CDR2: SNHLY, FYNNEI. The CDR3 is 13 amino acids. With V trimmed by 7 bases and J by 9 bases, 10 bases remained unmatched. CDR3 DNA: TGTGCCAGCAATAGACAGGGGGTTGTTCGGCAGTACTTC. Its translation is CASNRQGVVRQYF.

V gene TRBV28 combines with J gene TRBJ2-2; a weak D match, TRBD2 (5 bases). Germline assignment: CDR1 MDHEN and CDR2 SYDVKM. Trimming took off 7 bases at V and 5 bases at J, with 8 bases between the two ends. The CDR3 spans 12 residues. Here the CDR3 reads CASKQRTGELFF. CDR3 bases: TGTGCCAGCAAACAGCGGACCGGGGAGCTGTTTTTT.

CDR3 DNA sequence: TGCGCCAGCAGCCTCGAAGCGGGAGTAGGGATTGACAATGAGCAGTTCTTC. This encodes CASSLEAGVGIDNEQFF. This sequence joins TRBV4-1 and TRBJ2-1; TRBD2 matches at 8 bases. Germline V gives CDR1 MGHRA, CDR2 YSYEKL. Unmatched junction bases numbered 13, after V lost 4 bases and J lost 5 bases. The CDR3 is 17 amino acids.

The chain is built from TRBV21-1 and TRBJ2-1; the table assigns TRBD2, which was not confirmed against the DNA. TRBV21-1 is shown as a pseudogene. The CDR3 extends over 15 amino acids. CDR3 bases: TGTGCCAGCAGCAAACCGGGACTAGATTGTTATGAGCAGTTCTTC. It yields the protein CASSKPGLDCYEQFF.

The chain carries TRBV7-9 and TRBJ1-1, with a possible D match to TRBD1 (6 bases). V lost 6 bases to trimming and J lost 9 bases, with 14 bases between them. CDR1 and CDR2 (germline): SEHNR, FQNEAQ (reference sequence). The CDR3 runs to 12 residues. CDR3: CASRRGQYKAFF. The CDR3 nucleotides read TGTGCCAGCAGGAGGGGACAATACAAAGCTTTCTTT.

The V and J genes are TRBV7-2 and TRBJ2-1; a weak D match, TRBD2 (5 bases). The V gene lost 2 bases and the J gene lost 9 bases, with 14 bases spanning the gap. CDR1 and CDR2 (germline): SGHTA, FQGNSA. The CDR3 extends over 14 amino acids. CDR3 loop: CASSLSSGYAEQFF. CDR3 bases: TGTGCCAGCAGCTTATCATCGGGATATGCTGAGCAGTTCTTC.

This clone was seen a few times. This rearrangement joins TRBV28 to TRBJ1-5; 10 nucleotides agree with TRBD1. The CDR3 is 15 amino acids. The V segment lost 4 bases and the J segment 2 bases; nucleotides outside the gene matches: 2. In germline, CDR1 is MDHEN, CDR2 SYDVKM. The CDR3 reads CASSSGTGGNQPQHF. In DNA, the CDR3 is TGTGCCAGCAGTTCCGGGACAGGGGGCAATCAGCCCCAGCATTTT. Full variable domain (remainder filled in from reference TRBV28 and TRBJ1-5): DVKVTQSSRYLVKRTGEKVFLECVQDMDHENMFWYRQDPGLGLRLIYFSYDVKMKEKGDIPEGYSVSREKKERFSLILESASTNQTSMYLCASSSGTGGNQPQHFGDGTRLSIL.

The J gene is TRBJ2-5, the V gene TRBV7-9; 11 bases fit TRBD2. The germline gives CDR1 SEHNR, CDR2 FQNEAQ (reference sequence). J lost 2 bases, V lost 7 bases, and 18 bases had no gene match. The CDR3 is made up of 19 amino acids. CDR3 sequence: CASTKYKFGTSGIQETQYF. The DNA of the CDR3 is TGTGCCAGCACCAAATACAAATTCGGGACTAGCGGAATTCAAGAGACCCAGTACTTC.

This chain connects TRBV5-4 to TRBJ2-7; maybe TRBD1 (5 bases). V lost 3 bases and J 3 bases, leaving 13 bases between the germline ends. The CDR3 totals 14 residues. From germline, CDR1 is SGHNT and CDR2 YYREEE (reference sequence). In nucleotides, the CDR3 is TGTGCCAGCAGCTCAAAGACAGCCCTCTACGAGCAGTACTTC. Its translation is CASSSKTALYEQYF.

The rearrangement uses TRBV4-1 and TRBJ1-2; D remains ambiguous. Per germline, CDR1 MGHRA and CDR2 YSYEKL. The CDR3 totals 15 residues. V was clipped by 0 bases and J by 3 bases, with 11 bases between them. CDR3 sequence (DNA): TGCGCCAGCAGCCAAGAAAGAGGAGTACACTATGGCTACACCTTC. This gives the protein CASSQERGVHYGYTF.

The chain recombines TRBV5-5 with TRBJ2-3; 12 bases are a match to TRBD2. This CDR3 spans 20 amino acids. With V trimmed by 4 bases and J by 3 bases, 18 bases remained unmatched. Germline lookup yields CDR1 SGHKS and CDR2 YYEKEE (reference sequence). The CDR3 DNA follows: TGTGCCAGCAGCGGACTGTCATGGCTAGCGGGAGGGGCAGGGACAGATACGCAGTATTTT. Amino acids: CASSGLSWLAGGAGTDTQYF.

The V call is TRBV7-9, the J call TRBJ1-4, with 11 bases that match TRBD1. Germline trimming cut 3 bases from V and 5 bases from J; bases unmatched to any gene: 2. The CDR3 covers 15 residues. The germline gives CDR1 SEHNR, CDR2 FQNEAQ (reference sequence). CDR3 loop: CASSFGDRGNEKLFF. As DNA, the CDR3 is TGTGCCAGCAGCTTCGGGGACAGGGGGAATGAAAAACTGTTTTTT.

The CDR3 DNA reads TGTGCCAGCAGCTCTGGACAGGGACTGTACGAGCAGTACTTC. It is translated as CASSSGQGLYEQYF. The V and J genes are TRBV9 and TRBJ2-7, with TRBD1 identical over 8 bases. Germline CDR1 SGDLS, CDR2 YYNGEE. The CDR3 is 14 amino acids. With V trimmed by 4 bases and J by 4 bases, 7 bases remained unmatched.

V usage is TRBV2 and J usage is TRBJ2-4, with 12 bases fitting TRBD2. The CDR3 covers 16 residues. CDR1 SNHLY and CDR2 FYNNEI come from the germline V gene. The V segment lost 7 bases and the J segment 3 bases; nucleotides outside the gene matches: 7. The CDR3 DNA follows: TGTGCCAGCACCCTAGCGGGAGGGCCTGTCAAAAACATTCAGTACTTC. As protein: CASTLAGGPVKNIQYF.

This rearrangement joins TRBV24-1 to TRBJ2-3; 9 bases align to TRBD1. J gave up 6 bases and V 8 bases, and 14 bases lay outside the gene matches. Germline CDR1 reads KGHDR; CDR2 reads SFDVKD. The CDR3 is 16 amino acids. CDR3 sequence (DNA): TGTGCCACCACCGAAACGAGGACAGGGGTAGGGGATACGCAGTATTTT. Translating gives CATTETRTGVGDTQYF.

The chain combines TRBV6-4 with TRBJ2-3; TRBD1 agrees at 7 bases. CDR3 size: 13 residues. The junction had 8 bases not matched to a gene; V was cut back by 10 bases and J by 4 bases. In germline, CDR1 is MRHNA, CDR2 SNTAGT. CDR3 sequence reads: CATSTGSADTQYF. In nucleotides, the CDR3 is TGTGCCACCTCGACAGGGAGCGCAGATACGCAGTATTTT.

The J gene is TRBJ2-7, the V gene TRBV7-7; D gene unclear. Germline V gives CDR1 SSHAT, CDR2 FNYEAQ (reference sequence). V dropped 3 bases and J dropped 4 bases, with 16 bases sitting between them. This CDR3 has 15 residues. The CDR3 loop is CASSFRLGIPYEQYF. Written as DNA, the CDR3 is TGTGCCAGCAGCTTTCGCCTAGGTATCCCGTACGAGCAGTACTTC.

The V call is TRBV20-1, the J call TRBJ2-7; D call uncertain. Germline V gene sequence: CDR1 DFQATT, CDR2 SNEGSKA (reference sequence). The ends were cut back, 3 bases at V and 0 bases at J, with 15 bases in the middle. This CDR3 is built from 15 residues. The CDR3 loop is CSASVYPPGSYEQYF. The CDR3 bases are TGCAGTGCTAGTGTTTACCCCCCAGGCTCCTACGAGCAGTACTTC.

The V gene is TRBV15, the J gene TRBJ2-7, with 7 bases lining up with TRBD1. With 0 bases clipped from V and 5 bases from J, the junction kept 7 bases outside the gene matches. The CDR3 is made up of 15 amino acids. Germline lookup yields CDR1 LNHNV and CDR2 YYDKDF (reference sequence). CDR3 amino acids: CATSRDPGQVNEQYF. The CDR3 nucleotides read TGTGCCACCAGCAGAGACCCCGGACAGGTTAACGAGCAGTACTTC.

This rearrangement joins TRBV19 to TRBJ2-2, with a tentative D call TRBD1 (6 bases). The CDR3 length is 16 residues. V lost 7 bases and J lost 1, with 16 bases in between. The V gene's germline CDR1 is LNHDA and CDR2 SQIVND (reference sequence). CDR3 bases: TGTGCCAGTAACTCTCCCCGGGACAAGAACACCGGGGAGCTGTTTTTT. Amino acid sequence: CASNSPRDKNTGELFF. The full variable domain, in which reference TRBV19 and TRBJ2-2 provide the parts outside the CDR3, is DGGITQSPKYLFRKEGQNVTLSCEQNLNHDAMYWYRQDPGQGLRLIYYSQIVNDFQKGDIAEGYSVSREKKESFPLTVTSAQKNPTAFYLCASNSPRDKNTGELFFGEGSRLTVL.

This chain joins TRBV19 and TRBJ1-5, with a possible D match to TRBD1 (6 bases). V was pared by 0 bases and J by 4 bases, with 7 bases between. The CDR3 is made up of 14 amino acids. Looked up from germline, CDR1 is LNHDA and CDR2 is SQIVND (reference sequence). In DNA form, the CDR3 reads TGTGCCAGTAGTATAGAGACAGGTAATCAGCCCCAGCATTTT. Its protein is CASSIETGNQPQHF.

This clone appeared a single time. V is TRBV18 and J is TRBJ1-3, with 9 bases fitting TRBD1. Per germline, CDR1 KGHSH and CDR2 LQKENI. The CDR3 length is 16 residues. V lost 6 bases, J lost 0 bases, and 6 bases stayed unmatched. CDR3 sequence (DNA): TGTGCCAGCTCGTCGACAGGGGGAACCTCTGGAAACACCATATATTTT. Amino acids: CASSSTGGTSGNTIYF. The full variable domain, completed using reference TRBV18 and TRBJ1-3, is NAGVMQNPRHLVRRRGQEARLRCSPMKGHSHVYWYRQLPEEGLKFMVYLQKENIIDESGMPKERFSAEFPKEGPSILRIQQVVRGDSAAYFCASSSTGGTSGNTIYFGEGSWLTVV.

The genes are TRBV6-5 and TRBJ2-3; D gene unclear. Trimming removed 4 bases from V and 0 bases from J, with 8 bases in between. Germline CDR1 is MNHEY and CDR2 is SVGAGI. The CDR3 contains 14 residues. The CDR3 DNA follows: TGTGCCAGCAGTTTTTGGAGTAGCACAGATACGCAGTATTTT. This encodes CASSFWSSTDTQYF.

The chain carries TRBV5-1 and TRBJ1-1, with TRBD1 matching 7 bases. The CDR3 has 14 residues. The J segment lost 1 base and the V segment lost 5 bases, leaving 5 bases of the junction unmatched. In germline, CDR1 is SGHRS, CDR2 YFSETQ. The CDR3 sequence is CASSSTGTNTEAFF. The CDR3, as DNA: TGCGCCAGCAGTTCGACAGGGACGAACACTGAAGCTTTCTTT.